The 7 T cell receptor beta chains in this list originate from one sample, sequenced in a study of blood T cell repertoires in COVID-19. Using immunoSEQ multiplex PCR, the repertoire was profiled, and TCRdb retains in-frame clones only, with some absent. The sample holds around 460,000 clones; 70% to 90% are singletons and the top ten take more than 0.7%. The sequencing sample was made of peripheral blood. Receptor source: a young man with COVID-19, enrolled during active disease.

This chain joins TRBV19 and TRBJ1-1, with D tentatively TRBD1 (6 bases). Germline V CDR1 and CDR2: LNHDA, SQIVND (reference sequence). Trimming took off 4 bases at V and 6 bases at J, with 12 bases between the two ends. This CDR3 region has 13 residues. The CDR3 is CASSTGQRPEAFF. The CDR3 nucleotides read TGTGCCAGTAGTACCGGACAGAGGCCTGAAGCTTTCTTT.

V is TRBV6-5 and J is TRBJ1-4; D uncertain. Germline V gene sequence: CDR1 MNHEY, CDR2 SVGAGI. The CDR3 is 14 residues long. V was pared by 7 bases and J by 6 bases, with 15 bases between. The CDR3 coding sequence is TGTGCCAGCATGGTTGTCAGATCAGATGAAAAACTGTTTTTT. This translates into CASMVVRSDEKLFF.

This clone showed up just once. The chain carries TRBV12-3 or TRBV12-4 and TRBJ2-7; perhaps TRBD2 as D (5 bases). This CDR3 region has 13 residues. Trimming left V 8 bases short and J 0 bases short, with 11 bases between. CDR3 amino acids: CASLSGDSYEQYF. As DNA, the CDR3 is TGTGCCAGCCTCTCCGGGGACTCCTACGAGCAGTACTTC.

This rearrangement joins TRBV7-8 to TRBJ1-3; D unclear. This CDR3 is built from 14 residues. The V gene's germline CDR1 is SGHVS and CDR2 FQNEAQ. The V end lost 4 bases, the J end lost 4 bases, and 11 bases lay between the germline ends. The CDR3 sequence is CASSSGMGGNTIYF. The DNA for the CDR3 is TGTGCCAGCAGCTCGGGGATGGGAGGAAACACCATATATTTT.

The chain uses TRBV4-1 and TRBJ1-5; D is unclear. V dropped 4 bases and J dropped 6 bases, with 13 bases sitting between them. Germline-derived CDR1 and CDR2 are MGHRA and YSYEKL. This CDR3 is 14 amino acids long. The CDR3, as DNA: TGCGCCAGCAGCCGCCCGGGTCAGTTTCAGCCCCAGCATTTT. Protein product: CASSRPGQFQPQHF.

The V and J genes are TRBV2 and TRBJ2-5; 11 bases match TRBD2. Trimming cost V 4 bases and J 2 bases; bases outside gene matches: 3. Germline-derived CDR1 and CDR2 are SNHLY and FYNNEI. The CDR3 is made up of 15 amino acids. The CDR3 DNA follows: TGTGCCAGCAGTGCGGGACTAGCGGTTCAAGAGACCCAGTACTTC. It translates to CASSAGLAVQETQYF.

This sequence joins TRBV7-9 and TRBJ1-2, with 7 positions matching TRBD1. Trimming removed 5 bases from V and 5 bases from J; junction bases left unmatched: 8. This CDR3 comprises 14 residues. The germline gives CDR1 SEHNR, CDR2 FQNEAQ (reference sequence). The CDR3, as DNA: TGTGCCAGCAGCCAGGGGGTTCGGCAATATGGCTACACCTTC. This codes for CASSQGVRQYGYTF.